The 6 T cell receptor beta chains listed next were all sequenced from one sample in a study of T cell clones after liver transplantation (dated by TCRdb to between 2018 and 2020). Library construction relied on the immunoSEQ multiplex PCR assay. The table was pulled from immuneACCESS by TCRdb, which kept in-frame rearrangements only. Such tables lose some clones; where checked, under half of the loss comes from unresolved V genes, and the rest has no known cause. This sample lists tens of thousands of clones; approximately 70% were detected once. The top ten hold about 3% of the sample. The input for sequencing was CD4+ T cells from blood, taken at the approximately 15-month timepoint. The source is a human patient who received a liver transplant. After a transplant, certain T cells may trace back to the graft donor.

This rearrangement joins TRBV7-2 to TRBJ2-7, with D maybe TRBD2 (6 bases). Germline CDR1 SGHTA, CDR2 FQGNSA. Trimming stripped 0 bases from V and 0 bases from J, with 6 bases between. CDR3 length: 14 residues. The CDR3 region is CASSLAGSSYEQYF. CDR3 bases: TGTGCCAGCAGCTTAGCCGGGAGCTCCTACGAGCAGTACTTC.

This chain connects TRBV14 to TRBJ2-3; 8 positions match TRBD1. V lost 4 bases, J lost 4 bases, and 1 base stayed unmatched. The germline V gene encodes CDR1 SGHDN and CDR2 FVKESK. This CDR3 comprises 13 residues. The CDR3 sequence is CASSLTGADTQYF. In nucleotides, the CDR3 is TGTGCCAGCAGCCTGACAGGGGCAGATACGCAGTATTTT.

The chain is built from TRBV11-2 and TRBJ2-7; 7 bases agree with TRBD1. The V gene end was trimmed by 4 bases and the J gene end by 2 bases; junction bases not matched to a gene: 8. Germline loops: CDR1 SGHAT, CDR2 FQNNGV. The CDR3 runs 15 residues. CDR3 sequence reads: CASSSGQSATYEQYF. For the CDR3, the DNA is TGTGCCAGCAGCTCGGGACAGAGTGCGACCTACGAGCAGTACTTC.

This clone occurred many times. The chain has TRBV6-5 and TRBJ2-3; TRBD1 aligns across 11 bases. The CDR3 length is 15 residues. CDR1 is MNHEY and CDR2 is SVGAGI in the germline V gene. Germline trimming cut 6 bases from V and 4 bases from J; bases unmatched to any gene: 6. The CDR3 coding sequence is TGTGCCAGCAGGCAGGGACAGGGGGACTCAGATACGCAGTATTTT. Amino acid sequence: CASRQGQGDSDTQYF.

V gene TRBV25-1 combines with J gene TRBJ2-1, with 7 bases that match TRBD1. J was trimmed by 6 bases and V by 4 bases; bases with no gene match: 6. The CDR3 has 14 amino acids. Germline V gene data show CDR1 as MGHDK and CDR2 as SYGVNS. The CDR3 nucleotides are TGTGCCAGCAGTGTCCCGGGACAGCTCAATGAGCAGTTCTTC. This translates into CASSVPGQLNEQFF.

This chain joins TRBV7-2 and TRBJ1-2, with D perhaps matching TRBD1 (5 bases). CDR1 and CDR2 (germline): SGHTA, FQGNSA. V was cut by 5 bases and J by 1 base, with 14 bases left in between. The CDR3 contains 15 residues. CDR3 region: CASSPAGDSNYGYTF. CDR3 nucleotide sequence: TGTGCCAGCAGCCCCGCGGGAGACAGTAACTATGGCTACACCTTC. The whole variable domain, filled in from reference TRBV7-2 and TRBJ1-2, reads GAGVSQSPSNKVTEKGKDVELRCDPISGHTALYWYRQSLGQGLEFLIYFQGNSAPDKSGLPSDRFSAERTGGSVSTLTIQRTQQEDSAVYLCASSPAGDSNYGYTFGSGTRLTVV.